The present entry profiles one T cell receptor (beta chain) with its context. The antigen it recognizes is unknown. No much larger clonotype is one base removed from it; base qualities were not supplied. The data originate from a study of CD4+ T cells in melanoma (dated by TCRdb to between 2021 and 2022). With respect to the entire study: The study examined neoantigen-specific CD4+ T cells in human melanoma.

General study outcomes and caveats: Neoantigen-specific CD4+ T cells in melanoma were reported to have a range of differentiation states. The report described a correlation between neoantigen-specific CD4+ T cells and the function of CD8+ T cells, macrophages and B cells.

Libraries were made using the immunoSEQ multiplex PCR assay. The table was pulled from immuneACCESS by TCRdb, which kept in-frame rearrangements only. Such tables lose some clones; where checked, under half of the loss comes from unresolved V genes, and the rest has no known cause. This sample lists 9,900 or so clones; 55% to 75% were detected once. Together, the top ten hold roughly an eighth of the sample. The CDR3 contains 11 residues, cysteine and phenylalanine counted. Only the CDR3 DNA is retained, 33 bases long and in frame from the first base. The CDR1 and CDR2 encoded by the germline V gene (reference sequence) are DFQATT and SNEGSKA. V lost 7 bases and J lost 5 bases; the stretch between them is 11 bases long. Donors were patients with melanoma.

This sequence uses TRBV20-1 and TRBJ1-2, with the D gene not clear enough to name. The sequence was obtained from a human donor with melanoma. Sequencing was done on a sample of cells from a culture (not recorded whether cultured in vitro). The CDR3 protein is CSVYTVYGYTF. At the DNA level, the sequence is TGCAGTGTTTACACGGTATATGGCTACACCTTC.